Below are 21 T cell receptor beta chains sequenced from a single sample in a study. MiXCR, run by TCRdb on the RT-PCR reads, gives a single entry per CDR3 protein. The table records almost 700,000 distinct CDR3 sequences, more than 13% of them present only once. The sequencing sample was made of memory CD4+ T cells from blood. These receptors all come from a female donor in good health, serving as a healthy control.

The CDR3 is CASSFPTSGGDTQYF. In DNA, the CDR3 is TGTGCCAGCAGCTTTCCGACTAGCGGGGGGGATACGCAGTATTTT. The chain joins TRBV7-2 to TRBJ2-3, with TRBD2 identical over 13 bases. Germline CDR1 reads SGHTA; CDR2 reads FQGNSA. This CDR3 has 15 residues. Trimming at V came to 3 bases and at J to 6 bases, leaving 3 bases not matched to a gene.

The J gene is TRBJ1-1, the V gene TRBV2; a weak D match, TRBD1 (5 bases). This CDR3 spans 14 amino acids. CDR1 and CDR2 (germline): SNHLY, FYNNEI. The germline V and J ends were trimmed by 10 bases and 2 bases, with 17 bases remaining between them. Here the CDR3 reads CATGKGSLNTEAFF. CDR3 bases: TGTGCCACAGGAAAGGGGTCTTTAAACACTGAAGCTTTCTTT. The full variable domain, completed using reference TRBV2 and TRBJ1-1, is EPEVTQTPSHQVTQMGQEVILRCVPISNHLYFYWYRQILGQKVEFLVSFYNNEISEKSEIFDDQFSVERPDGSNFTLKIRSTKLEDSAMYFCATGKGSLNTEAFFGQGTRLTVV.

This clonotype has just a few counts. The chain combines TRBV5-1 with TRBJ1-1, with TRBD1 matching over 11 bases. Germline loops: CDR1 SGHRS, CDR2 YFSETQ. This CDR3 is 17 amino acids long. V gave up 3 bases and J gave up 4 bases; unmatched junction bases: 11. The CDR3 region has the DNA TGCGCCAGCAGCTCCAATAGGCCGGGACAGGGGGGCACTGAAGCTTTCTTT. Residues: CASSSNRPGQGGTEAFF.

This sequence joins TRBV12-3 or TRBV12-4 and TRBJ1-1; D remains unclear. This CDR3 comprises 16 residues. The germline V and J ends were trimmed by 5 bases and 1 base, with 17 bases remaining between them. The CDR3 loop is CASSPAGLGTNTEAFF. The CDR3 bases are TGTGCCAGCAGTCCAGCAGGTTTGGGCACGAACACTGAAGCTTTCTTT.

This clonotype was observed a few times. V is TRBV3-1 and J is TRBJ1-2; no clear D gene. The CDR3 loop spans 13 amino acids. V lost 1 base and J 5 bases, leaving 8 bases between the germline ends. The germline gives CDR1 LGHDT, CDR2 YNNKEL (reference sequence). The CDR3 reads CASSQVEVYGYTF. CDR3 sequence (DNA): TGTGCCAGCAGCCAAGTGGAGGTATATGGCTACACCTTC.

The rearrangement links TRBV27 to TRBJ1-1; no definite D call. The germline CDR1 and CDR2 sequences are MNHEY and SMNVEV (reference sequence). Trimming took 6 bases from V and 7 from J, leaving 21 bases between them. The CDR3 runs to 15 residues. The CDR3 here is CASSPRDGERGEAFF. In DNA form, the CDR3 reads TGTGCCAGCAGCCCCCGCGATGGGGAACGAGGTGAAGCTTTCTTT.

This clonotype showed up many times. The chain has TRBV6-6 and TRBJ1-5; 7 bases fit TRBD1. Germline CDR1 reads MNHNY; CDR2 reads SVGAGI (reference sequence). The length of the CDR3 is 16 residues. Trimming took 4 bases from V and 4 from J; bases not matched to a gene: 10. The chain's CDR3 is CASSSRSGGDNQPQHF. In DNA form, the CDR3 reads TGTGCCAGCAGTTCCAGATCAGGGGGAGATAATCAGCCCCAGCATTTT.

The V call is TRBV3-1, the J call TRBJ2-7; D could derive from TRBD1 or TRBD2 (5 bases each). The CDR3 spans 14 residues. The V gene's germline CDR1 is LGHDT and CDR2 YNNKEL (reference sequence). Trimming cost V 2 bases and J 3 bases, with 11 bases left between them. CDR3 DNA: TGTGCCAGCAGCCAAAGGGACGGCCGCTACGAGCAGTACTTC. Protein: CASSQRDGRYEQYF.

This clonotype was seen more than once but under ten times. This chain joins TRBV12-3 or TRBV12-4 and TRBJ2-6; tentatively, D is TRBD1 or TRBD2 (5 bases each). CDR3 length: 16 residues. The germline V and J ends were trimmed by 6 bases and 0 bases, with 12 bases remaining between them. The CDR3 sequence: CASRRGGDSGANVLTF. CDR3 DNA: TGTGCCAGCAGACGGGGCGGCGACTCTGGGGCCAACGTCCTGACTTTC.

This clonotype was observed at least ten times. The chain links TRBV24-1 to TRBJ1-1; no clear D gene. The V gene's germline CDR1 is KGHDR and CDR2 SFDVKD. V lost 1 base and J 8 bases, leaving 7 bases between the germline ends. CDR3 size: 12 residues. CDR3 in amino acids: CATSDLLGEAFF. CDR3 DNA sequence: TGTGCCACCAGTGATTTATTGGGAGAAGCTTTCTTT.

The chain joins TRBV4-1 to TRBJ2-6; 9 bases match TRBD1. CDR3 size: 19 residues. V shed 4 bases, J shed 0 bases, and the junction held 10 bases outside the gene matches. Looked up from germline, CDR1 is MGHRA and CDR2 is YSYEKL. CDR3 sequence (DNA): TGCGCCAGCAGCCCCTGGGGGACAGGGACGAGCTCTGGGGCCAACGTCCTGACTTTC. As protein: CASSPWGTGTSSGANVLTF.

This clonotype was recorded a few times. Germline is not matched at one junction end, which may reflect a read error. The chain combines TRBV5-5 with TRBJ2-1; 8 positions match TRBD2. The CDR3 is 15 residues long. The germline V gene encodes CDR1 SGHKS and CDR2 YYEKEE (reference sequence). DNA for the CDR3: TGTGCCAGCAGATTGGCAACTAGCGGTTACAATGAGCAGTTCTTC. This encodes CASRLATSGYNEQFF.

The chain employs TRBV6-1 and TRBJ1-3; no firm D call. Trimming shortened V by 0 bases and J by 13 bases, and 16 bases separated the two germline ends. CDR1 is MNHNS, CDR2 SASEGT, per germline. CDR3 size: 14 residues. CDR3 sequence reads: CASSEAVGWAGIYF. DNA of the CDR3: TGTGCCAGCAGTGAAGCGGTCGGTTGGGCCGGAATATATTTT.

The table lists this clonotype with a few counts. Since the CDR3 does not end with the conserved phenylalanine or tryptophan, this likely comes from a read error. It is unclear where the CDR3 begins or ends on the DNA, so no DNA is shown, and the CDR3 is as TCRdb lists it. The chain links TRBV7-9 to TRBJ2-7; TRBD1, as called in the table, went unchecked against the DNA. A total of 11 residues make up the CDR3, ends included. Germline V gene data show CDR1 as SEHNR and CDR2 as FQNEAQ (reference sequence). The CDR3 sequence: CASSTGFTTSI.

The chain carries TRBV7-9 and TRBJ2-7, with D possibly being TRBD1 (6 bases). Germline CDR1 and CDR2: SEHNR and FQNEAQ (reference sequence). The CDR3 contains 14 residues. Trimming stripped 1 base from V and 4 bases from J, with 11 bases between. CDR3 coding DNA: TGTGCCAGCAGCTTAGGGACAGAAGCTTACGAGCAGTACTTC. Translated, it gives CASSLGTEAYEQYF.

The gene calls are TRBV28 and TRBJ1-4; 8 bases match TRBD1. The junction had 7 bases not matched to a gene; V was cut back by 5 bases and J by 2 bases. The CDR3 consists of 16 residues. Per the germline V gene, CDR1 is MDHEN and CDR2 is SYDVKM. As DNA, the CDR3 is TGTGCCAGCAGTACCTTGGACAGGGCGACTAATGAAAAACTGTTTTTT. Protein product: CASSTLDRATNEKLFF.

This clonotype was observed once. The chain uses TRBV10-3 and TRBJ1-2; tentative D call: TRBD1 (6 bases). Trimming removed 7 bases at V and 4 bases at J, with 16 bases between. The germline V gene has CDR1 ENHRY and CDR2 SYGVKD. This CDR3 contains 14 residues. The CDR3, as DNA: TGTGCCATCACGGGAGAGGGGGTGAGCTATGGCTACACCTTC. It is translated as CAITGEGVSYGYTF.

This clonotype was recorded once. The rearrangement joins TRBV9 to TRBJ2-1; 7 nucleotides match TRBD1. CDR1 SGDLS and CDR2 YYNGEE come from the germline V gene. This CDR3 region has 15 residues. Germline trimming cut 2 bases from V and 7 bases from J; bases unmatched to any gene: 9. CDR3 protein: CASSVTGAFGNEQFF. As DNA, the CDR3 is TGTGCCAGCAGCGTCACAGGGGCCTTCGGGAATGAGCAGTTCTTC.

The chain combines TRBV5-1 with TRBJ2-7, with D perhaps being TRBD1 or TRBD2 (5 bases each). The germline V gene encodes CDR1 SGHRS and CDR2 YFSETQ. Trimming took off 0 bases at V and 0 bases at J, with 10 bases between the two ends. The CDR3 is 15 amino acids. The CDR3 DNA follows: TGCGCCAGCAGCTTGGCGGGGACGTACTCCTACGAGCAGTACTTC. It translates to CASSLAGTYSYEQYF. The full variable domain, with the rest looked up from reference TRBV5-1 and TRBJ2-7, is KAGVTQTPRYLIKTRGQQVTLSCSPISGHRSVSWYQQTPGQGLQFLFEYFSETQRNKGNFPGRFSGRQFSNSRSEMNVSTLELGDSALYLCASSLAGTYSYEQYFGPGTRLTVT.

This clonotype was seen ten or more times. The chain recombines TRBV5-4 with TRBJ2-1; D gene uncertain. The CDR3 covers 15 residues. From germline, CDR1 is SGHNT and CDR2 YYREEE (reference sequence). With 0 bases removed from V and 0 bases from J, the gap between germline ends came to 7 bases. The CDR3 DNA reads TGTGCCAGCAGCTTGGAAGATAGCTCCTACAATGAGCAGTTCTTC. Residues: CASSLEDSSYNEQFF. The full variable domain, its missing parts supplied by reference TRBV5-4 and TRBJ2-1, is ETGVTQSPTHLIKTRGQQVTLRCSSQSGHNTVSWYQQALGQGPQFIFQYYREEENGRGNFPPRFSGLQFPNYSSELNVNALELDDSALYLCASSLEDSSYNEQFFGPGTRLTVL.

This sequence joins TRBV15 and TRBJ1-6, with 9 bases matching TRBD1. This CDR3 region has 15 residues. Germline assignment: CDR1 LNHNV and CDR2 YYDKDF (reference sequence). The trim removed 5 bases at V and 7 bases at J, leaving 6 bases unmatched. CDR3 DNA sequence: TGTGCCACCAGCCACCCCGACAGGGGGAATTCACCCCTCCACTTT. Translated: CATSHPDRGNSPLHF.